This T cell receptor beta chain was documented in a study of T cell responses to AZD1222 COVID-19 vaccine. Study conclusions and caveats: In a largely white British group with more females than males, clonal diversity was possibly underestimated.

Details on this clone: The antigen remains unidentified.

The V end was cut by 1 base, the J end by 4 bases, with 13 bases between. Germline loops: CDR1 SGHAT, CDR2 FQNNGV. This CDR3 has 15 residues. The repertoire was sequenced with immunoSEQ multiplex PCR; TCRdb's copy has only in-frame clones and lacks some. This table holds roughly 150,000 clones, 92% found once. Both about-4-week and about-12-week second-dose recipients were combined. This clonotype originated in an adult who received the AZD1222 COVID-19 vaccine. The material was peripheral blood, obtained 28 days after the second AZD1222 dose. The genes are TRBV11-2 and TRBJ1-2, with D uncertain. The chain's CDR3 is CASSLAAGEAYGYTF. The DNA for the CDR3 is TGTGCCAGCAGCTTAGCTGCAGGAGAGGCCTATGGCTACACCTTC.